A single sample gave rise to the 26 T cell receptor beta chains below, sequenced in a study of T cells after posttransplantation cyclophosphamide. Some clones are missing from TCRdb's copy, which holds only in-frame ones; the method was immunoSEQ multiplex PCR. The table includes 45,000 or so clones, about 90% detected once. Input material: PBMCs. Receptor source: a woman between 45 and 60 years old in good health and a related stem cell transplant donor.

The V gene is TRBV7-2, the J gene TRBJ2-7; the D is unclear. CDR3 length: 15 amino acids. The V and J ends lost 1 base and 0 bases respectively, with 10 bases between them. Per germline, CDR1 SGHTA and CDR2 FQGNSA. This chain's CDR3 is CASSLDAWSSYEQYF. As DNA, the CDR3 is TGTGCCAGCAGCTTAGACGCGTGGAGCTCCTACGAGCAGTACTTC.

In regard to this clone: An end of the junction does not agree with germline; a read error may underlie this. This chain uses TRBV30 with TRBJ2-3, with D tentatively TRBD2 (5 bases). Germline-derived CDR1 and CDR2 are GTSNPN and SVGIG (reference sequence). The CDR3 runs 14 residues. The DNA for the CDR3 is TGTGCCCGGAGAGGAGGAGCGGTCACAGATACGCAGTATTTT. This encodes CARRGGAVTDTQYF.

The chain is built from TRBV6-1 and TRBJ1-5, with a weak D call TRBD1 (5 bases). The CDR3 loop spans 16 amino acids. V dropped 0 bases and J dropped 7 bases, with 16 bases sitting between them. Germline lookup yields CDR1 MNHNS and CDR2 SASEGT. Here the CDR3 DNA reads TGTGCCAGCAGTGAAGCGCTGGGCAGGGTTGGGCAGCCCCAGCATTTT. This codes for CASSEALGRVGQPQHF.

The chain has TRBV6-5 and TRBJ2-7; TRBD2 aligns across 13 bases. This CDR3 spans 14 amino acids. The J segment lost 2 bases and the V segment lost 6 bases, leaving 1 base of the junction unmatched. Germline CDR1 reads MNHEY; CDR2 reads SVGAGI. CDR3 loop: CASRLAGGPYEQYF. In nucleotides, the CDR3 is TGTGCCAGCAGACTAGCGGGAGGGCCCTACGAGCAGTACTTC.

Note on this clone: The germline gene is not matched at one end of the junction; a read error may be the cause. Other DNA sequences from this sample encode an identical CDR3 as well. The chain combines TRBV7-8 with TRBJ1-6, with D perhaps matching TRBD1 (6 bases). The CDR3 is 15 residues long. The germline CDR1 and CDR2 sequences are SGHVS and FQNEAQ. CDR3 protein: CASSLATGPNSPLHF. The CDR3 coding sequence is TGTGCCAGCAGCTTAGCGACAGGCCCTAATTCCCCCCTCCACTTT.

The chain employs TRBV29-1 and TRBJ1-1; perhaps TRBD1 as D (6 bases). The CDR3 contains 15 residues. Germline CDR1 is SQVTM and CDR2 is ANQGSEA. The V end was cut by 6 bases, the J end by 2 bases, with 19 bases between. CDR3 coding DNA: TGCAGCGTACCGACGGGGGGCCAGCCTAACACTGAAGCTTTCTTT. This encodes CSVPTGGQPNTEAFF.

J is TRBJ1-1 and V is TRBV2; 8 positions agree with TRBD1. This CDR3 is built from 13 residues. CDR1 is SNHLY, CDR2 FYNNEI, per germline. V was clipped by 5 bases and J by 6 bases; unmatched bases: 5. CDR3 protein: CASSLDRESEAFF. In DNA, the CDR3 is TGTGCCAGCAGTTTGGACAGGGAGTCTGAAGCTTTCTTT.

CDR3 nucleotide sequence: TGTGCCAGCAGTGAATCCGGACTAGCGGGAAATGAGCAGTTCTTC. This gives the protein CASSESGLAGNEQFF. The V and J genes are TRBV2 and TRBJ2-1, with TRBD2 matching 12 bases. CDR3 length: 15 residues. Germline V gives CDR1 SNHLY, CDR2 FYNNEI. With 2 bases clipped from V and 7 bases from J, the junction kept 3 bases outside the gene matches.

The V and J genes are TRBV5-4 and TRBJ1-2, with D unclear. V shed 0 bases and J shed 7 bases, with 10 bases lying between them. This CDR3 has 13 residues. Per the germline V gene, CDR1 is SGHNT and CDR2 is YYREEE (reference sequence). CDR3 protein: CASSLGVTGGYTF. The CDR3 region has the DNA TGTGCCAGCAGCTTGGGTGTGACGGGTGGCTACACCTTC.

The rearrangement links TRBV19 to TRBJ2-1; 8 positions match TRBD1. This CDR3 comprises 14 residues. The V gene's germline CDR1 is LNHDA and CDR2 SQIVND (reference sequence). The V and J ends lost 5 bases and 5 bases, in that order; junction bases with no gene match: 5. CDR3 DNA sequence: TGTGCCAGTAGTTTTGGACAGGGCCACAATGAGCAGTTCTTC. Protein: CASSFGQGHNEQFF.

The chain recombines TRBV15 with TRBJ2-1; 10 nucleotides line up with TRBD2. The CDR3 runs 16 residues. Germline-derived CDR1 and CDR2 are LNHNV and YYDKDF (reference sequence). The V gene end was trimmed by 3 bases and the J gene end by 12 bases; junction bases not matched to a gene: 14. The CDR3 DNA is TGTGCCACCAGCAGGGAAGGACTAGCGGACTCGGTATGGCAGTTCTTC. It yields the protein CATSREGLADSVWQFF.

Concerning this clone itself: Other DNA sequences in the sample encode the same CDR3. The V call is TRBV18, the J call TRBJ1-1, with D perhaps TRBD1 (5 bases). CDR3 length: 16 residues. V was clipped by 4 bases and J by 7 bases, with 22 bases between them. From germline, CDR1 is KGHSH and CDR2 LQKENI. CDR3: CASSLNSGFAQLEAFF. CDR3 nucleotide sequence: TGTGCCAGCTCACTAAACTCAGGGTTTGCCCAACTTGAAGCTTTCTTT.

The gene calls are TRBV6-5 and TRBJ1-1; tentatively, D is TRBD1 (6 bases). The CDR3 is 14 residues long. Between the trimmed V and J ends, which lost 2 bases and 5 bases, there was a span of 12 bases. The germline V gene has CDR1 MNHEY and CDR2 SVGAGI. CDR3 coding DNA: TGTGCCAGCAGTTACCAGGGGCAGGGGACTGAAGCTTTCTTT. The encoded protein is CASSYQGQGTEAFF.

The J gene is TRBJ2-3, the V gene TRBV28; 9 bases agree with TRBD1. The J segment lost 2 bases and the V segment lost 6 bases, leaving 6 bases of the junction unmatched. This CDR3 spans 15 amino acids. Looked up from germline, CDR1 is MDHEN and CDR2 is SYDVKM. The CDR3 loop is CASRATGGPTDTQYF. CDR3 coding DNA: TGTGCCAGCAGAGCTACAGGGGGCCCCACAGATACGCAGTATTTT.

The V and J genes are TRBV19 and TRBJ2-6, with a weak D call TRBD1 (6 bases). The CDR3 is made up of 15 amino acids. The germline gives CDR1 LNHDA, CDR2 SQIVND (reference sequence). V was pared by 4 bases and J by 4 bases, with 11 bases between. CDR3 sequence (DNA): TGTGCCAGTAGTAATACAGGGTCGGGGGCCAACGTCCTGACTTTC. Encoded protein: CASSNTGSGANVLTF. The full variable domain, completed using reference TRBV19 and TRBJ2-6, is DGGITQSPKYLFRKEGQNVTLSCEQNLNHDAMYWYRQDPGQGLRLIYYSQIVNDFQKGDIAEGYSVSREKKESFPLTVTSAQKNPTAFYLCASSNTGSGANVLTFGAGSRLTVL.

This clone appeared once. This chain links TRBV6-1 with TRBJ1-2; 8 bases map to TRBD1. CDR1 and CDR2 from the germline V gene are MNHNS and SASEGT. The CDR3 has 13 amino acids. V lost 3 bases, J lost 8 bases, and 5 bases stayed unmatched. CDR3 in DNA: TGTGCCAGCAGTGAGTTAGGGACAGGCGGCTACACCTTC. Translated: CASSELGTGGYTF.

The chain couples TRBV12-5 to TRBJ2-1; perhaps TRBD2 as D (5 bases). Per germline, CDR1 LGHNT and CDR2 FRNRAP. The CDR3 is 14 residues long. V gave up 6 bases and J gave up 8 bases, with 17 bases separating them. The CDR3 protein is CASGRAVDGDEQFF. DNA for the CDR3: TGTGCTAGTGGCCGAGCGGTCGACGGCGATGAGCAGTTCTTC.

This chain connects TRBV7-8 to TRBJ2-7; D is possibly TRBD1 (5 bases). The CDR3 runs to 13 residues. Trimming removed 3 bases at V and 2 bases at J, with 8 bases between. CDR1 SGHVS and CDR2 FQNEAQ come from the germline V gene. CDR3 region: CASSLQGTYEQYF. The DNA of the CDR3 is TGTGCCAGCAGCTTGCAGGGTACCTACGAGCAGTACTTC.

The chain has TRBV9 and TRBJ2-7; the match to TRBD1 covers 7 bases. Trimming at V came to 4 bases and at J to 1 base, leaving 8 bases not matched to a gene. The germline CDR1 and CDR2 sequences are SGDLS and YYNGEE. The CDR3 has 15 amino acids. CDR3 nucleotides: TGTGCCAGCAGCACCACAGGGGCTATATCCTACGAGCAGTACTTC. As protein: CASSTTGAISYEQYF.

The CDR3 region has the DNA TGCGCCAGCAGGCGGGCCGAGGGTCGAGGGGAGACCCAGTACTTC. Translation gives CASRRAEGRGETQYF. V and J are TRBV5-1 and TRBJ2-5, with a tentative D call TRBD2 (5 bases). CDR3 length: 15 residues. Germline V lookup: CDR1 SGHRS, CDR2 YFSETQ. V was shortened by 5 bases and J by 5 bases, with 19 bases between the two germline ends.

V and J are TRBV7-9 and TRBJ2-3; TRBD2 matches 14 bases. The V gene end was trimmed by 5 bases and the J gene end by 6 bases; junction bases not matched to a gene: 7. CDR1 SEHNR and CDR2 FQNEAQ come from the germline V gene (reference sequence). This CDR3 is 16 amino acids long. The CDR3 region has the DNA TGTGCCAGCAGCATGGGACTAGCGGGGGCCTCGGATACGCAGTATTTT. Translated, it gives CASSMGLAGASDTQYF. Full variable domain (missing parts from reference TRBV7-9 and TRBJ2-3): DTGVSQNPRHKITKRGQNVTFRCDPISEHNRLYWYRQTLGQGPEFLTYFQNEAQLEKSRLLSDRFSAERPKGSFSTLEIQRTEQGDSAMYLCASSMGLAGASDTQYFGPGTRLTVL.

This chain connects TRBV2 to TRBJ1-1, with D possibly being TRBD1 (5 bases). V was shortened by 8 bases and J by 0 bases, with 13 bases between the two germline ends. Germline V CDR1 and CDR2: SNHLY, FYNNEI. The CDR3 consists of 14 residues. The CDR3, as DNA: TGTGCCAGCGGTATGGGGGACTTGAACACTGAAGCTTTCTTT. Amino acids: CASGMGDLNTEAFF.

This rearrangement joins TRBV29-1 to TRBJ2-1, with D possibly TRBD1 on 6 matching bases. Trimming shortened V by 7 bases and J by 5 bases, and 18 bases separated the two germline ends. This CDR3 has 14 amino acids. Per the germline V gene, CDR1 is SQVTM and CDR2 is ANQGSEA. CDR3 in DNA: TGCAGCGGGGCCGGGACGGACAGTAACAATGAGCAGTTCTTC. It yields the protein CSGAGTDSNNEQFF.

This rearrangement joins TRBV7-2 to TRBJ2-7; no definite D call. This CDR3 spans 14 amino acids. Germline assignment: CDR1 SGHTA and CDR2 FQGNSA. Deletions cut 1 base from V and 0 bases from J, with 7 bases between. CDR3 coding DNA: TGTGCCAGCAGCTTAGTCAGGAACTCCTACGAGCAGTACTTC. Residues: CASSLVRNSYEQYF.

About this clone: In the same sample, other DNA sequences code for this CDR3. This sequence joins TRBV4-1 and TRBJ2-3; D not certain. Deletions cut 1 base from V and 3 bases from J, with 5 bases between. Germline loops: CDR1 MGHRA, CDR2 YSYEKL. The CDR3 sequence is 13 residues long. The CDR3 bases are TGCGCCAGCAGCCAAGTCCTAACAGATACGCAGTATTTT. It codes for CASSQVLTDTQYF.

This chain joins TRBV9 and TRBJ2-6; TRBD2 matches 8 bases. The length of the CDR3 is 17 residues. Germline CDR1 reads SGDLS; CDR2 reads YYNGEE. V gave up 4 bases and J gave up 0 bases; unmatched junction bases: 6. The CDR3 loop is CASSHTRGGSGANVLTF. CDR3 DNA: TGTGCCAGCAGCCATACCCGGGGGGGCTCTGGGGCCAACGTCCTGACTTTC.